Detailed here is one TCR beta chain. Trimming cost V 6 bases and J 5 bases; bases outside gene matches: 7. Germline loops: CDR1 MDHEN, CDR2 SYDVKM. CDR3 length: 15 residues. TCRdb's table, derived via immunoSEQ multiplex PCR, lists solely in-frame clones and lacks some. This table has 130,000 to 150,000 clones, around 85% appearing once. The sample is drawn from a study of control samples from healthy donors and cancer patients. Sequences were obtained from blood. This clonotype was obtained from a woman aged 30 to 39 in good health. The chain recombines TRBV28 with TRBJ1-4, with 9 bases aligning to TRBD1. As DNA, the CDR3 is TGTGCCAGCAGCACAACAGGGGGCTGGAATGAAAAACTGTTTTTT. It codes for CASSTTGGWNEKLFF.